A selection of T cell receptor beta chains follows, all from one sample in a study of STAT5B mutations in CD4+ large granular lymphocyte leukemia. The table came from immunoSEQ multiplex PCR; TCRdb's copy has only in-frame clones and leaves some out. Of 7,500 to 8,500 clones in the sample, about 74% are singletons; the top ten hold roughly 70%. Sequences were obtained from PBMCs. Receptor source: a woman aged 55-70 years with CD4+ T-cell large granular lymphocyte leukemia. Both conserved end residues are trimmed from each CDR3.

TRBJ1-5 TRBV19 ASSIATSGSNQPQH
TRBJ1-1 TRBV5-4 ASSPGRLNTEAF
TRBJ1-1 TRBV2 ASSEGPARDTEAF
TRBJ2-5 TRBV2 ASSEEETQY
TRBJ2-7 TRBV27 ASSLLYGTGGSYEQY
TRBJ1-1 TRBV28 ASSPPGGRTEAF
TRBJ2-6 TRBV19 ASRLAGTFSGANVLT
TRBJ2-1 TRBV11-2 ASSLVRTIAGGGNEQF
TRBJ2-1 TRBV5-1 ASSFAYPGTGEQF
TRBJ2-5 TRBV10-1 ASSESRQGPTETQY
TRBJ1-2 TRBV30 AWKEPNYGYT
TRBJ1-4 TRBV28 ASRGATNEKLF
TRBJ2-1 TRBV7-2 ASSSPQGTGGDNEQF
TRBJ2-7 TRBV19 ASRKQGYEQY
TRBJ1-4 TRBV2 ASRSGASNEKLF
TRBJ1-5 TRBV6-5 ASSPQGYNQPQH
TRBJ1-2 TRBV19 ASSMDYYGYT
TRBJ1-2 TRBV6-1 ASSRTVYGYT
TRBJ1-2 TRBV7-2 ASSKSTIDYGYT
TRBJ2-2 TRBV7-2 ASSLGLAGATGELF
TRBJ2-5 TRBV11-3 ASSSQTSGGGETQY
TRBJ2-7 TRBV4-1 ASSQGGQESSYEQY
TRBJ2-5 TRBV7-9 ASSLLAGGETQY
- TRBV27 ASSVLAGGPYEQY
TRBJ1-1 TRBV30 AWSPGQEAF
TRBJ2-7 TRBV11-3 ASSLDRYEQY
TRBJ1-4 TRBV6-6 ASSYPDRVGEKLF
TRBJ1-5 TRBV7-2 ASSFSNQPQH
TRBJ2-1 TRBV7-9 ASSSLMGEQF
TRBJ2-1 TRBV28 ASSFPPWTSGGDNEQF
TRBJ1-5 TRBV27 ASSFGPNQPQH
TRBJ1-6 TRBV7-2 ASSFGGSSYNSPLH
TRBJ1-4 TRBV11-2 ASSSPNPGTGDEKLF
TRBJ2-5 TRBV7-2 ASSLGSGGGQETQY
TRBJ2-7 TRBV5-1 ASSFDRSSYEQY
TRBJ2-5 TRBV27 ASRHPGPWGETQY
TRBJ2-7 TRBV19 ASSIGAGSSYEQY
TRBJ2-2 TRBV4-3 ASSQSYRLSGELF
TRBJ2-3 TRBV19 ASSVVVRPKPDTQY
TRBJ1-5 TRBV7-6 ASSLETGFNQPQH
TRBJ2-7 TRBV29-1 SFGQGAEEQY
TRBJ1-5 TRBV18 ASSPRLLEGNQPQH
TRBJ1-1 TRBV5-1 ASSLAKGAGAEAF
TRBJ1-4 TRBV27 ASMLQGKGNEKLF
TRBJ2-3 TRBV4-1 ASSQVGLTQDTQY
TRBJ2-3 TRBV4-1 ASSREGVGLAGGQGGQY
TRBJ1-5 TRBV18 ASSPLPVTSNQPQH
TRBJ1-1 TRBV11-2 ASRPTGWNTEAF
TRBJ1-1 TRBV4-1 ASSQQKQRNTEAF
TRBJ1-2 TRBV29-1 SVPGQTSYNYGYT
TRBJ1-2 TRBV19 ASSVRKGSYGYT
TRBJ1-2 TRBV27 ASRGTGGYYGYT
TRBJ2-7 TRBV11-2 ASSFVHNYEQY
TRBJ1-2 TRBV7-8 ASSLGGVTNYGYT
TRBJ2-2 TRBV10-1 ASSRGNTGELF
TRBJ1-1 TRBV7-6 ASSLASGLMNTEAF
TRBJ1-2 TRBV10-3 AIQDATGYGYT